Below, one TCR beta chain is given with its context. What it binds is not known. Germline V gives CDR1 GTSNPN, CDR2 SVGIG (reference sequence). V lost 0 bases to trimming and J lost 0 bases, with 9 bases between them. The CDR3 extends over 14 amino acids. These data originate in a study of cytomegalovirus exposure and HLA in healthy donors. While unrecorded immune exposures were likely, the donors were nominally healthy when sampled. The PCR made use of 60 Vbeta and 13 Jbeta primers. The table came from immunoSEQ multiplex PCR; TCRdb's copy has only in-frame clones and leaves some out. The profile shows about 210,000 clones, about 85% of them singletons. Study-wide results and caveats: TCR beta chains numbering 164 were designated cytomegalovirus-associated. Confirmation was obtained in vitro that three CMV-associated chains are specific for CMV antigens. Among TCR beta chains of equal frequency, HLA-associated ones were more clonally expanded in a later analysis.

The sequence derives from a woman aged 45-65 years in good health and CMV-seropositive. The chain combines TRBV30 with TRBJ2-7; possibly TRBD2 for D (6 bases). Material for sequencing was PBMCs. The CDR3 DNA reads TGTGCCTGGAGTGTCCTCGGGGGCTCCTACGAGCAGTACTTC. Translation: CAWSVLGGSYEQYF. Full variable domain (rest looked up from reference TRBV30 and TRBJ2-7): SQTIHQWPATLVQPVGSPLSLECTVEGTSNPNLYWYRQAAGRGLQLLFYSVGIGQISSEVPQNLSASRPQDRQFILSSKKLLLSDSGFYLCAWSVLGGSYEQYFGPGTRLTVT.